This TCR beta chain was recorded in a study of tumor and adjacent non-tumor tissue in lung cancer. No cell sorting was done before RNA was extracted from the tissue. Chemotherapy-naive patients with new lung cancer underwent thoracic surgery in China, August–late 2014. The library came from three nested PCR rounds adapted from ARM-PCR protocols. TCRdb reprocessed the multiplex PCR reads via MiXCR and lists one record per CDR3 protein. This sample has about 200,000 distinct CDR3 sequences, with 71% found just once. Note on this clonotype: The antigen is undetermined.

CDR1 and CDR2 (germline): DFQATT, SNEGSKA (reference sequence). There are 13 residues in the CDR3. V was pared by 7 bases and J by 1 base, with 6 bases of the junction left unmatched. Study results and caveats: Tumor tissue had significantly higher TCR diversity than normal lung. Normal lung showed higher cumulative top 100 clone frequency than tumor.

The sequencing input was lung tumor tissue. The TCR was taken from a man aged 55 to 70 with non-small cell lung cancer. The chain uses TRBV20-1 and TRBJ2-7; the match to TRBD2 covers 8 bases. The CDR3 region has the DNA TGCAGTGTCACTAGCGGCGTTTCCTACGAGCAGTACTTC. Amino acids: CSVTSGVSYEQYF.